The 27 T cell receptor beta chains below all came from one sample that was sequenced in a study of response to subunit inactivated influenza vaccine (dated by TCRdb to the late 2010s). Libraries came from RT-PCR. The sequencer listed for this sample is Illumina HiSeq 2500. TCRdb handled the public reads itself, with Q25 trimming in fastp and clone calling in MiXCR, and kept productive beta chains. Identical CDR3 protein sequences are pooled into one entry, listed with their most common genes and DNA. Counted in this sample were a few hundred thousand distinct CDR3 sequences; around 22% of them appeared once. The top ten clonotypes cover approximately 10% of the sample. The sequenced sample was PBMCs from blood, obtained less than 22 months after vaccination. Every receptor here comes from a man aged 50 to 69 who received an inactivated influenza vaccine. Donor details come from another sample of the same person, matched by shared clones.

This clonotype occurred many times. The genes are TRBV12-3 or TRBV12-4 and TRBJ2-1, with TRBD2 identical over 12 bases. This CDR3 contains 15 residues. Germline trimming cut 6 bases from V and 4 bases from J; bases unmatched to any gene: 4. The CDR3 reads CASRETSGSYNEQFF. The CDR3 DNA is TGTGCCAGCAGAGAGACTAGCGGGAGTTACAATGAGCAGTTCTTC.

This clonotype showed up just a few times. The chain recombines TRBV7-2 with TRBJ1-6, with D maybe TRBD1 (5 bases). Germline CDR1 reads SGHTA; CDR2 reads FQGNSA. There are 14 residues in the CDR3. Trimming pared 4 bases from V and 8 bases from J, leaving 12 bases between. The chain's CDR3 is CASSSWDGDSPLHF. The DNA for the CDR3 is TGTGCCAGCAGCTCCTGGGACGGGGATTCACCCCTCCACTTT.

The chain recombines TRBV3-1 with TRBJ2-5; D perhaps matches TRBD1 (6 bases). V was pared by 5 bases and J by 4 bases, with 14 bases between. The germline V gene has CDR1 LGHDT and CDR2 YNNKEL (reference sequence). The CDR3 consists of 14 residues. The chain's CDR3 is CASSSPGQRETQYF. The CDR3 DNA follows: TGTGCCAGCAGCTCCCCCGGACAGAGAGAGACCCAGTACTTC.

The CDR3 loop is CATSGTSGSNEQFF. In DNA, the CDR3 is TGTGCCACCTCTGGGACTAGCGGGAGTAATGAGCAGTTCTTC. The V and J genes are TRBV24-1 and TRBJ2-1; the match to TRBD2 covers 14 bases. Per the germline V gene, CDR1 is KGHDR and CDR2 is SFDVKD. The CDR3 consists of 14 residues. V was pared by 9 bases and J by 7 bases, with 4 bases of the junction left unmatched.

This clonotype was counted ten times or more. The chain links TRBV20-1 to TRBJ1-1; 7 positions match TRBD1. This CDR3 region has 16 residues. Germline values: CDR1 DFQATT, CDR2 SNEGSKA (reference sequence). The trim removed 2 bases at V and 7 bases at J, leaving 16 bases unmatched. This chain's CDR3 is CSARRVGNRGIGEAFF. The CDR3, as DNA: TGCAGTGCTAGAAGGGTCGGGAACAGGGGAATTGGTGAAGCTTTCTTT.

This clonotype was recorded many times. The chain combines TRBV18 with TRBJ1-5; perhaps TRBD1 as D (6 bases). V was cut by 5 bases and J by 7 bases, with 15 bases left in between. Germline V gene data show CDR1 as KGHSH and CDR2 as LQKENI. This CDR3 region has 14 residues. This CDR3 reads CASSIQGRRQPQHF. Here the CDR3 DNA reads TGTGCCAGCTCAATACAGGGTCGGCGGCAGCCCCAGCATTTT.

This clonotype was counted only a few times. The rearrangement joins TRBV28 to TRBJ2-5; 9 nucleotides line up with TRBD1. The V gene's germline CDR1 is MDHEN and CDR2 SYDVKM. The CDR3 has 15 amino acids. V lost 2 bases to trimming and J lost 5 bases; unmatched junction nucleotides: 6. This CDR3 is CASSLLGQGLETQYF. DNA for the CDR3: TGTGCCAGCAGTTTACTGGGACAGGGTTTGGAGACCCAGTACTTC.

This clonotype was recorded a few times. This chain uses TRBV11-1 with TRBJ2-1; 10 nucleotides match TRBD2. V was clipped by 3 bases and J by 4 bases; unmatched bases: 6. Germline V lookup: CDR1 SGHAT, CDR2 FQDESV (reference sequence). This CDR3 is built from 16 residues. DNA for the CDR3: TGTGCCAGCAGCTTGATGGGACTAGCGAAATACAATGAGCAGTTCTTC. The encoded protein is CASSLMGLAKYNEQFF. The full variable domain, in which reference TRBV11-1 and TRBJ2-1 provide the parts outside the CDR3, is EAEVAQSPRYKITEKSQAVAFWCDPISGHATLYWYRQILGQGPELLVQFQDESVVDDSQLPKDRFSAERLKGVDSTLKIQPAELGDSAMYLCASSLMGLAKYNEQFFGPGTRLTVL.

This clonotype was detected once. The genes are TRBV6-1 and TRBJ2-7, with a possible D match to TRBD1 (6 bases). CDR1 is MNHNS and CDR2 is SASEGT in the germline V gene. V was trimmed by 0 bases and J by 0 bases, leaving 9 bases between them. The CDR3 is 15 residues long. The CDR3 DNA is TGTGCCAGCAGTGAAGCGGGGGCCAACTCCTACGAGCAGTACTTC. Its protein is CASSEAGANSYEQYF.

This clonotype has at least ten counts. The chain links TRBV7-2 to TRBJ1-2; no clear D gene. Germline values: CDR1 SGHTA, CDR2 FQGNSA. The CDR3 sequence is 15 residues long. Trimming left V 4 bases short and J 7 bases short, with 19 bases between. CDR3 coding DNA: TGTGCCAGCAGCTCTTCCGGACGATTCATGGGTGGCTACACCTTC. Encoded protein: CASSSSGRFMGGYTF.

The chain recombines TRBV9 with TRBJ2-5; TRBD1 matches 9 bases. CDR1 SGDLS and CDR2 YYNGEE come from the germline V gene. CDR3 length: 16 amino acids. Unmatched junction bases numbered 10, after V lost 3 bases and J lost 4 bases. CDR3 nucleotides: TGTGCCAGCAGCGAAACTACAGGGGGCGCGGGAGAGACCCAGTACTTC. It specifies CASSETTGGAGETQYF.

Here the CDR3 DNA reads TGTGCCAGCAGTAAGGGACTAGCGGGATCCTACGAGCAGTACTTC. It is translated as CASSKGLAGSYEQYF. The rearrangement links TRBV6-2 or TRBV6-3 to TRBJ2-7, with 13 bases fitting TRBD2. The germline CDR1 and CDR2 sequences are MNHEY and SVGEGT. Trimming took 5 bases from V and 1 from J; bases not matched to a gene: 2. This CDR3 contains 15 residues.

This clonotype was seen only a few times. The chain couples TRBV4-3 to TRBJ2-3; D is unresolved. There are 14 residues in the CDR3. Trimming removed 3 bases from V and 4 bases from J, with 11 bases in between. Per the germline V gene, CDR1 is LGHNA and CDR2 is YSLEER. This chain's CDR3 is CASSQADLADTQYF. In nucleotides, the CDR3 is TGCGCCAGCAGCCAGGCTGACTTGGCAGATACGCAGTATTTT.

The chain has TRBV4-2 and TRBJ2-7; 8 nucleotides align to TRBD1. The CDR3 length is 15 residues. Looked up from germline, CDR1 is LGHNA and CDR2 is YNFKEQ. The junction had 6 bases not matched to a gene; V was cut back by 3 bases and J by 2 bases. Here the CDR3 reads CASSQGTGEAYEQYF. CDR3 DNA sequence: TGTGCCAGCAGCCAGGGGACAGGCGAGGCCTACGAGCAGTACTTC.

This clonotype showed up many times. CDR3 sequence: CSARAPGGHYGYTF. The CDR3, as DNA: TGCAGTGCTAGAGCTCCTGGGGGACACTATGGCTACACCTTC. The chain uses TRBV20-1 and TRBJ1-2, with D tentatively TRBD1 (5 bases). Trimming cost V 1 base and J 3 bases, with 12 bases left between them. This CDR3 contains 14 residues. Germline V gives CDR1 DFQATT, CDR2 SNEGSKA (reference sequence).

This clonotype has at least ten counts. This sequence joins TRBV10-3 and TRBJ1-1, with D hard to call. The CDR3 sequence is 13 residues long. V was pared by 3 bases and J by 1 base, with 6 bases between. CDR1 is ENHRY, CDR2 SYGVKD, per germline. CDR3 residues: CAISEGGNTEAFF. The CDR3 region has the DNA TGTGCCATCAGTGAAGGTGGGAACACTGAAGCTTTCTTT.

The table lists this clonotype with a few counts. The CDR3 sequence: CASSQGTKTGDTQYF. For the CDR3, the DNA is TGCGCCAGCAGCCAAGGCACCAAAACCGGAGATACGCAGTATTTT. This rearrangement joins TRBV4-3 to TRBJ2-3; D is uncertain. V lost 1 base to trimming and J lost 5 bases, with 13 bases between them. CDR1 and CDR2 (germline): LGHNA, YSLEER. CDR3 size: 15 residues.

This clonotype was recorded a few times. The V and J genes are TRBV15 and TRBJ1-1; D gene uncertain. CDR1 LNHNV and CDR2 YYDKDF come from the germline V gene (reference sequence). V lost 4 bases, J lost 7 bases, and 13 bases lay in between. The length of the CDR3 is 13 residues. The CDR3: CATSIRSAIEAFF. CDR3 DNA: TGTGCCACCAGCATAAGATCGGCGATTGAAGCTTTCTTT.

This clonotype was seen a few times. This chain uses TRBV20-1 with TRBJ1-2; 7 bases are a match to TRBD1. This CDR3 spans 15 amino acids. The junction had 17 bases not matched to a gene; V was cut back by 5 bases and J by 8 bases. Per germline, CDR1 DFQATT and CDR2 SNEGSKA (reference sequence). The CDR3 is CSARTNRGGGRGYTF. For the CDR3, the DNA is TGCAGTGCTCGAACTAACAGGGGCGGAGGAAGGGGCTACACCTTC.

The chain has TRBV20-1 and TRBJ1-5, with D tentatively TRBD1 (5 bases). The CDR3 totals 11 residues. Germline V CDR1 and CDR2: DFQATT, SNEGSKA (reference sequence). V lost 5 bases to trimming and J lost 7 bases, with 9 bases between them. CDR3 region: CSAQGGQPQHF. In nucleotides, the CDR3 is TGCAGTGCTCAGGGTGGCCAGCCCCAGCATTTT.

This clonotype was observed many times. The CDR3 region is CASSPRDGLATGELFF. CDR3 DNA: TGTGCCAGCTCACCACGGGATGGACTAGCTACCGGGGAGCTGTTTTTT. V usage is TRBV18 and J usage is TRBJ2-2; TRBD2 agrees at 8 bases. V gave up 1 base and J gave up 5 bases; unmatched junction bases: 6. The CDR3 is made up of 16 amino acids. CDR1 and CDR2 from the germline V gene are KGHSH and LQKENI.

The chain combines TRBV3-1 with TRBJ1-3; D is unclear. Germline V gene sequence: CDR1 LGHDT, CDR2 YNNKEL (reference sequence). CDR3 size: 16 residues. The V gene lost 4 bases and the J gene lost 0 bases, with 13 bases spanning the gap. CDR3 region: CASSRELANSGNTIYF. The CDR3 bases are TGTGCCAGCAGCCGAGAATTAGCTAACTCTGGAAACACCATATATTTT.

This chain connects TRBV30 to TRBJ1-2; a weak D match, TRBD1 (6 bases). The germline V gene encodes CDR1 GTSNPN and CDR2 SVGIG (reference sequence). The V and J ends lost 6 bases and 0 bases respectively, with 8 bases between them. The length of the CDR3 is 12 residues. The CDR3 DNA reads as TGTGCCTGCGACAGGCCTAACTATGGCTACACCTTC. It translates to CACDRPNYGYTF.

The chain is built from TRBV2 and TRBJ2-1, with D possibly being TRBD2 (6 bases). The V gene lost 8 bases and the J gene lost 5 bases, with 19 bases spanning the gap. Germline loops: CDR1 SNHLY, CDR2 FYNNEI. There are 15 residues in the CDR3. The CDR3 region is CASEEGWGEHNEQFF. The DNA of the CDR3 is TGTGCCAGCGAAGAGGGGTGGGGGGAGCACAATGAGCAGTTCTTC.

This clonotype was found once. The V call is TRBV20-1, the J call TRBJ2-5; D is unresolved. This CDR3 region has 11 residues. Germline-derived CDR1 and CDR2 are DFQATT and SNEGSKA (reference sequence). Trimming removed 5 bases from V and 6 bases from J, with 10 bases in between. The DNA for the CDR3 is TGCAGTGCTGCAAACCCTCAGACCCAGTACTTC. Translated, it gives CSAANPQTQYF.

The count of this clonotype is one. The chain couples TRBV27 to TRBJ2-3, with 10 bases identical to TRBD2. The CDR3 runs 15 residues. V gave up 2 bases and J gave up 8 bases; unmatched junction bases: 7. Germline CDR1 is MNHEY and CDR2 is SMNVEV (reference sequence). This chain's CDR3 is CASSLRLAGEFTQYF. The CDR3 DNA follows: TGTGCCAGCAGTTTAAGGCTAGCGGGGGAGTTTACGCAGTATTTT.

The chain combines TRBV12-3 or TRBV12-4 with TRBJ2-4; 13 bases fit TRBD2. With 5 bases clipped from V and 8 bases from J, the junction kept 12 bases outside the gene matches. This CDR3 region has 17 residues. CDR3 protein: CASSPYPRTSGSYIQYF. CDR3 DNA: TGTGCCAGCAGTCCGTACCCGAGGACTAGCGGGAGCTACATTCAGTACTTC.